Shown below are 7 T cell receptor beta chains from a single sample sequenced in a study of STAT3 mutations in large granular lymphocyte leukemia. No antigen has been assigned to these receptors. Study results and caveats: In T-cell large granular lymphocyte leukemia, about half of patients showed multiple immunodominant subclonotypes.

The data were produced by immunoSEQ multiplex PCR, yet TCRdb's version contains in-frame clones alone and is incomplete. The profile shows about 3,300 clones, around 46% of them singletons. Sequencing was carried out using peripheral blood mononuclear cells. The receptors here all came from a man aged 50 to 59 with T-cell large granular lymphocyte leukemia. Some clones in this sample may be carry-over from other donors' samples.

The chain has TRBV29-1 and TRBJ1-4; TRBD1 is a possible D gene (5 bases). The germline CDR1 and CDR2 sequences are SQVTM and ANQGSEA. The CDR3 sequence is 14 residues long. V was trimmed by 4 bases and J by 5 bases, leaving 14 bases between them. This CDR3 reads CSVALGGLNEKLFF. The CDR3 DNA reads as TGCAGCGTTGCTTTGGGGGGTTTAAATGAAAAACTGTTTTTT.

This chain connects TRBV5-4 to TRBJ2-3; 8 bases line up with TRBD1. Unmatched junction bases numbered 5, after V lost 4 bases and J lost 1 base. CDR3 length equals 15 residues. The germline gives CDR1 SGHNT, CDR2 YYREEE (reference sequence). CDR3: CASSPGTGRTDTQYF. In nucleotides, the CDR3 is TGTGCCAGCAGCCCCGGGACAGGACGCACAGATACGCAGTATTTT.

The CDR3 bases are TGTGCCAGAAGCTTGTGGGGCCGGAGGGCCCCCAGGGTAGCCCAAACCTACGAGCAGTACTTC. This translates into CARSLWGRRAPRVAQTYEQYF. The chain links TRBV5-3 to TRBJ2-7; a possible D gene is TRBD2 (6 bases). TRBV5-3 is an ORF, and what it does is uncertain. The V and J ends lost 1 base and 2 bases respectively, with 31 bases between them. The CDR3 is made up of 21 amino acids.

The chain links TRBV18 to TRBJ1-2; D is ambiguous. CDR3 length: 12 amino acids. CDR1 and CDR2 from the germline V gene are KGHSH and LQKENI. V was cut by 0 bases and J by 8 bases, with 7 bases left in between. Here the CDR3 reads CASSPPTGGYTF. As DNA, the CDR3 is TGTGCCAGCTCACCACCGACCGGAGGCTACACCTTC.

J is TRBJ1-2 and V is TRBV5-6; 8 nucleotides agree with TRBD1. V shed 4 bases and J 6 bases; nucleotides not matched to a gene: 8. Germline V CDR1 and CDR2: SGHDT, YYEEEE. CDR3 size: 14 residues. Here the CDR3 DNA reads TGTGCCAGCAGCCCTACGGACAGGGTACATGGCTACACCTTC. Translation: CASSPTDRVHGYTF.

This chain joins TRBV5-1 and TRBJ2-7; 9 positions match TRBD2. Germline values: CDR1 SGHRS, CDR2 YFSETQ. Trimming at V came to 3 bases and at J to 0 bases, leaving 1 base not matched to a gene. This CDR3 is 14 amino acids long. The CDR3 region is CASSWRGGSYEQYF. CDR3 coding DNA: TGCGCCAGCAGCTGGCGGGGGGGCTCCTACGAGCAGTACTTC.

This clone was observed once. The V call is TRBV5-1, the J call TRBJ2-1; 8 bases map to TRBD1. Trimming cost V 4 bases and J 4 bases; bases outside gene matches: 7. Germline V lookup: CDR1 SGHRS, CDR2 YFSETQ. The CDR3 totals 15 residues. The CDR3 DNA reads as TGCGCCAGCAGCCCCCAGGGACAGGAATACAATGAGCAGTTCTTC. Encoded protein: CASSPQGQEYNEQFF.